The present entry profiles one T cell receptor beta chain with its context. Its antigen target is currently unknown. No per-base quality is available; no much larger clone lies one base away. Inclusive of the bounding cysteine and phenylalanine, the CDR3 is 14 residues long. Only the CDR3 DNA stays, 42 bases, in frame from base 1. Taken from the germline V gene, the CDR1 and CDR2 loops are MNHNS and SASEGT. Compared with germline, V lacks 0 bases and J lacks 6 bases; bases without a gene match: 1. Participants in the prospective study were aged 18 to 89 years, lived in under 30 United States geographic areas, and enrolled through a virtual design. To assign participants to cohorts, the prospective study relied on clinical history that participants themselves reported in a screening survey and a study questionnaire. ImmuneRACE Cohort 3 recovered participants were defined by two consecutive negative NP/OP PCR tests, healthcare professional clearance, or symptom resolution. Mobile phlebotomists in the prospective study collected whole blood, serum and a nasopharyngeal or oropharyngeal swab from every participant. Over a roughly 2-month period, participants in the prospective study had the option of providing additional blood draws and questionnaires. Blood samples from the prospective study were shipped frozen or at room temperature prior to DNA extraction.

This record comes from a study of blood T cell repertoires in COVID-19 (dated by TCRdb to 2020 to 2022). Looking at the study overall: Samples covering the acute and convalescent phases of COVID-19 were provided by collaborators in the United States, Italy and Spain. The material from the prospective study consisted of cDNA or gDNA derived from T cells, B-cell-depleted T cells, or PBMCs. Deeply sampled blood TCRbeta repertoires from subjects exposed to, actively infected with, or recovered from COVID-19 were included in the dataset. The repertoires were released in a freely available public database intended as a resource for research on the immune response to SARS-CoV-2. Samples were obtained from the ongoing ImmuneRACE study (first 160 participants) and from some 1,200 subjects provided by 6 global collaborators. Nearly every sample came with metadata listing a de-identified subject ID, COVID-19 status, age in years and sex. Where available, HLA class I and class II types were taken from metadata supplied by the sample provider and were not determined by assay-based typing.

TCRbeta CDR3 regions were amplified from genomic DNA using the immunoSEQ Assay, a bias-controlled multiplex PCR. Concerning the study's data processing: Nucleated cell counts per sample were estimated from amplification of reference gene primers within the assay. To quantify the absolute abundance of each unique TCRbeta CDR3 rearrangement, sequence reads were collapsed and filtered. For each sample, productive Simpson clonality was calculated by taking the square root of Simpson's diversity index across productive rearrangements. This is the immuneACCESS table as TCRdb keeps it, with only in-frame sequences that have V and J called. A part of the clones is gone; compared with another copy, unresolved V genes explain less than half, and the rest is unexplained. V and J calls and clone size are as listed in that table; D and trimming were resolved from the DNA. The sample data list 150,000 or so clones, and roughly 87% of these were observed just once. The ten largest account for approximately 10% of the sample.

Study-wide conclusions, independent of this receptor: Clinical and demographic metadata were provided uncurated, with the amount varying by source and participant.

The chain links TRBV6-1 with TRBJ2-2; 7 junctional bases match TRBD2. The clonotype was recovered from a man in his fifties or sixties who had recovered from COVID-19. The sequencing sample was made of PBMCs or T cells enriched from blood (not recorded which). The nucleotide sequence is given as TGTGCCAGCAGTGAAGCGCGGGGGTCCGGGGAGCTGTTTTTT. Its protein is CASSEARGSGELFF.